The 10 T cell receptor beta chains in this list originate from one sample, sequenced in a study of OX40 agonist ivuxolimab in advanced cancers. Method: immunoSEQ multiplex PCR; TCRdb's copy keeps in-frame clones and lacks some. The repertoire holds about 64,000 clones, with roughly four fifths as singletons. The sequenced sample was CD4+ or CD8+ T cells sorted from blood, obtained in a trial of the OX40 agonist ivuxolimab. The receptor set was obtained from an adult with an advanced solid tumor such as melanoma, head and neck, liver or kidney cancer.

The CDR3 nucleotides read TGTGCCAGCAGCGTAGCACAGAACTATGGCTACACCTTC. Protein: CASSVAQNYGYTF. The gene calls are TRBV9 and TRBJ1-2; D remains unclear. CDR1 is SGDLS and CDR2 is YYNGEE in the germline V gene. V lost 0 bases, J lost 2 bases, and 5 bases lay in between. This CDR3 contains 13 residues.

The table lists this clone with a count of one. The chain couples TRBV5-1 to TRBJ2-7; 7 bases align to TRBD2. The CDR3 is made up of 12 amino acids. The V gene's germline CDR1 is SGHRS and CDR2 YFSETQ. V shed 8 bases, J shed 3 bases, and the junction held 5 bases outside the gene matches. The CDR3, as DNA: TGCGCCAGTAGCGGGCCGAACTACGAGCAGTACTTC. Translation gives CASSGPNYEQYF.

The sample holds a few counts of this clone. J is TRBJ2-7 and V is TRBV29-1, with D tentatively TRBD2 (6 bases). Trimming cost V 4 bases and J 4 bases, with 26 bases left between them. Germline V gene data show CDR1 as SQVTM and CDR2 as ANQGSEA. The CDR3 totals 17 residues. CDR3 loop: CSVGAGWGMSNRYEQYF. For the CDR3, the DNA is TGCAGCGTTGGGGCGGGATGGGGAATGTCCAACAGGTACGAGCAGTACTTC.

This sequence joins TRBV5-1 and TRBJ2-3, with 8 bases that match TRBD2. After removal of 0 bases from V and 0 bases from J, the junction contained 3 bases not matched to a gene. The CDR3 totals 16 residues. The germline gives CDR1 SGHRS, CDR2 YFSETQ. DNA for the CDR3: TGCGCCAGCAGCTTGGCGGGGGGGTTTAGCACAGATACGCAGTATTTT. Translating it yields CASSLAGGFSTDTQYF.

The V gene is TRBV10-3, the J gene TRBJ1-5; D might be TRBD1 (6 bases). V lost 2 bases, J lost 1 base, and 6 bases lay in between. The CDR3 is 14 residues long. The germline gives CDR1 ENHRY, CDR2 SYGVKD. In nucleotides, the CDR3 is TGTGCCATCAGTGAGGGACAGAGCAATCAGCCCCAGCATTTT. It codes for CAISEGQSNQPQHF.

This clone was observed a handful of times. The chain's CDR3 is CASSQVRDYGYTF. Here the CDR3 DNA reads TGTGCCAGCAGCCAAGTCCGTGACTATGGCTACACCTTC. The chain carries TRBV14 and TRBJ1-2; D gene unclear. Germline V gene sequence: CDR1 SGHDN, CDR2 FVKESK. V was cut by 1 base and J by 3 bases, with 6 bases left in between. The CDR3 runs 13 residues.

This chain links TRBV5-1 with TRBJ2-7; tentatively, D is TRBD2 (6 bases). V dropped 1 base and J dropped 4 bases, with 15 bases sitting between them. The CDR3 is made up of 15 amino acids. Germline lookup yields CDR1 SGHRS and CDR2 YFSETQ. The CDR3 DNA follows: TGCGCCAGCAGCTTGTCCGGGGGAATGGGGTACGAGCAGTACTTC. This encodes CASSLSGGMGYEQYF.

The CDR3 region has the DNA TGCGCCAGCAGCTTGGGGACAGGGTTCTTCACAGATACGCAGTATTTT. Translating it yields CASSLGTGFFTDTQYF. The V call is TRBV5-1, the J call TRBJ2-3, with 8 bases aligning to TRBD1. The CDR3 sequence is 16 residues long. Germline trimming cut 0 bases from V and 2 bases from J; bases unmatched to any gene: 5. The V gene's germline CDR1 is SGHRS and CDR2 YFSETQ.

This clone was seen only a few times. This chain joins TRBV7-9 and TRBJ2-7, with D possibly TRBD1 on 6 matching bases. The CDR3 loop spans 13 amino acids. Germline-derived CDR1 and CDR2 are SEHNR and FQNEAQ (reference sequence). Trimming shortened V by 6 bases and J by 0 bases, and 9 bases separated the two germline ends. CDR3: CASRQGGSYEQYF. CDR3 DNA: TGTGCCAGCAGACAGGGTGGCTCCTACGAGCAGTACTTC.

The chain uses TRBV12-5 and TRBJ2-1, with D unclear. CDR1 and CDR2 (germline): LGHNT, FRNRAP. The CDR3 spans 13 residues. The germline V and J ends were trimmed by 5 bases and 9 bases, with 14 bases remaining between them. CDR3 protein: CASGRFQQSEQFF. The CDR3 DNA sequence: TGTGCTAGTGGTAGATTTCAACAGTCTGAGCAGTTCTTC.